This TCR beta chain was captured by sequencing in a study of CD8 T cells in Susac syndrome. CD8+ and CD4+ T cells from blood underwent TCR beta sequencing, which was carried out in a high-throughput format. Each multiple sclerosis control was a treatment-naive patient with relapsing-remitting disease that was either stable or active. Reverse transcription of roughly 0.5 to 1 ug RNA was carried out with random hexamers. The method of amplification for TCR beta CDR3 was immunoSEQ multiplex PCR, covering 54 Vbeta and 13 Jbeta. TCRdb re-analysed the immunoSEQ multiplex PCR reads in MiXCR, keeping a single row per CDR3 protein. The sample consists of hundreds of thousands of distinct CDR3 sequences, 93% of them appearing once. As regards this clonotype: One end of the junction varies from germline; a read error may be responsible.

Germline values: CDR1 LGHDT, CDR2 YNNKEL (reference sequence). The CDR3 extends over 13 amino acids. This chain links TRBV3-1 with TRBJ1-3; D gene uncertain. What was sequenced was CD4+ T cells from PBMCs. The clonotype comes from a human donor with multiple sclerosis. Here the CDR3 reads CASSQTPSEGPAF. As DNA, the CDR3 is TGTGCCAGCAGCCAAACCCCATCGGAGGGCCCGGCTTTT.